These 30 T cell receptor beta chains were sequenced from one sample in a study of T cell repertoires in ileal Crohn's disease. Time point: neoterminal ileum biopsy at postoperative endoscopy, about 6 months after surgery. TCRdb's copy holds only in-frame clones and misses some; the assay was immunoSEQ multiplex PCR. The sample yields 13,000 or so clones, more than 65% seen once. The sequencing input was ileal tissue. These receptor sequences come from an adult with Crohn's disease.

The CDR3 is CASSPRRQNANTGELFF. DNA for the CDR3: TGTGCCAGCTCACCAAGGAGACAGAACGCGAACACCGGGGAGCTGTTTTTT. This chain links TRBV18 with TRBJ2-2; maybe TRBD1 (5 bases). This CDR3 is 17 amino acids long. Germline V lookup: CDR1 KGHSH, CDR2 LQKENI. Trimming took off 2 bases at V and 0 bases at J, with 13 bases between the two ends.

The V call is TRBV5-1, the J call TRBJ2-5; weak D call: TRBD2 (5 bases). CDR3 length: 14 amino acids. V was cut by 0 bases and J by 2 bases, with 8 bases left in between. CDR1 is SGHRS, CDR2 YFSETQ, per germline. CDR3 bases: TGCGCCAGCAGCTTGGGAGCGGCACAAGAGACCCAGTACTTC. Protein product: CASSLGAAQETQYF.

This CDR3 is CASSFFQEHGDTQYF. CDR3 in DNA: TGTGCCAGCAGCTTTTTCCAAGAGCACGGAGATACGCAGTATTTT. The chain employs TRBV5-6 and TRBJ2-3; D not resolved. This CDR3 spans 15 amino acids. The V end lost 2 bases, the J end lost 5 bases, and 15 bases lay between the germline ends. CDR1 and CDR2 from the germline V gene are SGHDT and YYEEEE.

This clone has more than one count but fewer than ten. This chain's CDR3 is CASSPLGQGDYGYTF. In DNA form, the CDR3 reads TGTGCCAGCTCACCACTGGGACAGGGGGACTATGGCTACACCTTC. The rearrangement uses TRBV18 and TRBJ1-2; 11 bases align to TRBD1. Germline V gene data show CDR1 as KGHSH and CDR2 as LQKENI. V dropped 1 base and J dropped 3; count of bases not matched to a gene: 1. This CDR3 is built from 15 residues. Full variable domain (outside the CDR3, taken from reference TRBV18 and TRBJ1-2): NAGVMQNPRHLVRRRGQEARLRCSPMKGHSHVYWYRQLPEEGLKFMVYLQKENIIDESGMPKERFSAEFPKEGPSILRIQQVVRGDSAAYFCASSPLGQGDYGYTFGSGTRLTVV.

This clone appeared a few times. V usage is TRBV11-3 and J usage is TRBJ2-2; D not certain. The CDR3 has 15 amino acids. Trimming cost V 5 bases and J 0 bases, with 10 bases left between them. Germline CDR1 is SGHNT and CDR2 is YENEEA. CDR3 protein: CASSKTRTNTGELFF. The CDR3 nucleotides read TGTGCCAGCAGCAAGACAAGAACGAACACCGGGGAGCTGTTTTTT.

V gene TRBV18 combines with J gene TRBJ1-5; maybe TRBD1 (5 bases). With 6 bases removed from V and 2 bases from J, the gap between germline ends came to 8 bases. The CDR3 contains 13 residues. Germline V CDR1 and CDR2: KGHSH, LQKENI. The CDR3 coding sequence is TGTGCCAGCTCCTGGGGGGGCAATCAGCCCCAGCATTTT. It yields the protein CASSWGGNQPQHF.

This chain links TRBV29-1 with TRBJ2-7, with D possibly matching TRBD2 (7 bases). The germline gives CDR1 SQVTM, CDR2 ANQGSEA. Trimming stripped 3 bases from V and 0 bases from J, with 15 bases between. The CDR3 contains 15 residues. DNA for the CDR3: TGCAGCGTTGAGTTTTACGGGGGGCTCTCCTACGAGCAGTACTTC. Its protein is CSVEFYGGLSYEQYF.

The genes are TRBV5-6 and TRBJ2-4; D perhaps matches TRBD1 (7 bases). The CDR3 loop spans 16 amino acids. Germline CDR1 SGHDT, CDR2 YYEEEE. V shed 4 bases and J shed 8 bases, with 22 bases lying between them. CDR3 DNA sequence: TGTGCCAGCAGCCTCGGGACAGCCGACCCGGGGGACATTCAGTACTTC. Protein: CASSLGTADPGDIQYF.

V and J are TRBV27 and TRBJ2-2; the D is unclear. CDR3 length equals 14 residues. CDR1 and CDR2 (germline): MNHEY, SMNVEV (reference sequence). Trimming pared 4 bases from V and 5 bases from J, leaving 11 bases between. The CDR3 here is CASSYHRTTGELFF. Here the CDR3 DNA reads TGTGCCAGCAGTTACCATAGGACGACCGGGGAGCTGTTTTTT.

The CDR3 spells CASSEFRGEEKLFF. The DNA of the CDR3 is TGTGCCAGCAGTGAATTCAGGGGAGAGGAAAAACTGTTTTTT. V gene TRBV6-1 combines with J gene TRBJ1-4; the D gene is possibly TRBD1 (6 bases). V was shortened by 2 bases and J by 8 bases, with 12 bases between the two germline ends. CDR1 and CDR2 from the germline V gene are MNHNS and SASEGT. CDR3 length equals 14 residues.

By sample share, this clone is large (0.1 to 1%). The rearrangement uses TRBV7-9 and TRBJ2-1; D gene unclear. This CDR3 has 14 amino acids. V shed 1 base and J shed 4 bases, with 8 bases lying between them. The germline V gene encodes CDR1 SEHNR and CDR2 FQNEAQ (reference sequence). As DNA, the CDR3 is TGTGCCAGCAGCTTAGTGGGCCCGTACAATGAGCAGTTCTTC. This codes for CASSLVGPYNEQFF.

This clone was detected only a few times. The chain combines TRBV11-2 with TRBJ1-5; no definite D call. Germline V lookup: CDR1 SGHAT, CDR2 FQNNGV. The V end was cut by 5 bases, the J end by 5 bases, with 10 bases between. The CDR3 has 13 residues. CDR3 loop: CASSRQHDQPQHF. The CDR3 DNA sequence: TGTGCCAGCAGCCGACAACACGATCAGCCCCAGCATTTT.

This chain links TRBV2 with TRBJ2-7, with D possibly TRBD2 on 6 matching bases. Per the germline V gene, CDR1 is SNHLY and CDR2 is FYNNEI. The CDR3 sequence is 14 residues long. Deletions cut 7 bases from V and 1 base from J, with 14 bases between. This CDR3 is CASIPGLTSYEQYF. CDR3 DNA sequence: TGTGCCAGCATCCCGGGACTTACTTCCTACGAGCAGTACTTC.

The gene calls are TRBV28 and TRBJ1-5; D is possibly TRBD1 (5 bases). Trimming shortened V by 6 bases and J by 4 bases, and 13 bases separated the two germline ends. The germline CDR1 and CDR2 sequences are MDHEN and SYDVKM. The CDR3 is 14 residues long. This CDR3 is CASSSNSGNQPQHF. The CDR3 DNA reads TGTGCCAGCAGCTCAAACTCAGGGAATCAGCCCCAGCATTTT.

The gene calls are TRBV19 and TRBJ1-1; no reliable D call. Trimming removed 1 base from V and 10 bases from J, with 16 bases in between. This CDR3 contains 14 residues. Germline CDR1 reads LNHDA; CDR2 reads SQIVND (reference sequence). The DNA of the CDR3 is TGTGCCAGTAGTATAGCCATGGGCGACCGGGGAGCTTTCTTT. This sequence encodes CASSIAMGDRGAFF.

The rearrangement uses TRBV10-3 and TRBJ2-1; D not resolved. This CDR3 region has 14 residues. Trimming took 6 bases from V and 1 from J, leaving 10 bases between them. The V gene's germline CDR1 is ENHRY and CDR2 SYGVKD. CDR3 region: CAIRPGLSYNEQFF. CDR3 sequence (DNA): TGTGCCATCAGACCGGGCCTTTCCTACAATGAGCAGTTCTTC.

The CDR3 coding sequence is TGTGCCAGCGGTTTGGGGCAGGGACGTTGGGTGGATGGCTACACCTTC. Translating it yields CASGLGQGRWVDGYTF. The chain joins TRBV6-5 to TRBJ1-2; possibly TRBD1 for D (5 bases). V dropped 8 bases and J dropped 6 bases, with 25 bases sitting between them. The V gene's germline CDR1 is MNHEY and CDR2 SVGAGI. The CDR3 length is 16 residues.

The CDR3 DNA sequence: TGTGCCTGGAGTGGAACAGGGGATCAGCCCCAGCATTTT. This translates into CAWSGTGDQPQHF. The chain carries TRBV30 and TRBJ1-5; 7 bases align to TRBD1. The CDR3 contains 13 residues. CDR1 GTSNPN and CDR2 SVGIG come from the germline V gene (reference sequence). Trimming cost V 1 base and J 5 bases; bases outside gene matches: 2. Together with reference TRBV30 and TRBJ1-5, the CDR3 gives the full variable domain: SQTIHQWPATLVQPVGSPLSLECTVEGTSNPNLYWYRQAAGRGLQLLFYSVGIGQISSEVPQNLSASRPQDRQFILSSKKLLLSDSGFYLCAWSGTGDQPQHFGDGTRLSIL.

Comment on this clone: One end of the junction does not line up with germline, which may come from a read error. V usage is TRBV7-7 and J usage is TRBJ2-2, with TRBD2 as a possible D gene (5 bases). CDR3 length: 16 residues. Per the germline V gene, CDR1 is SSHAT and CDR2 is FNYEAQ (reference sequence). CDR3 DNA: TGTGCTAGCAGCTTAGGCCCCCGGAGCGGAGGCGGGGAGCTGTTTTTT. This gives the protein CASSLGPRSGGGELFF.

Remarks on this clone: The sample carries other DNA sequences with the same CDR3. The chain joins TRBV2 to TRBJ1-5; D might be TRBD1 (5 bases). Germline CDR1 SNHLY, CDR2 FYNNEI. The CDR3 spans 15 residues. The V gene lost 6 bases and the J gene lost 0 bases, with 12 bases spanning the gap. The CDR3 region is CASRGGDYSNQPQHF. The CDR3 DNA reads TGTGCCAGCAGGGGGGGGGACTATAGCAATCAGCCCCAGCATTTT.

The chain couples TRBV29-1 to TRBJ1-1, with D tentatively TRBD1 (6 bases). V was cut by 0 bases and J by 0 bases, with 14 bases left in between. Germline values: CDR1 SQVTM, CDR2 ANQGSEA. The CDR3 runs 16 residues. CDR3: CSVEDGQPKVNTEAFF. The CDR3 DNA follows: TGCAGCGTTGAAGATGGACAGCCCAAAGTGAACACTGAAGCTTTCTTT.

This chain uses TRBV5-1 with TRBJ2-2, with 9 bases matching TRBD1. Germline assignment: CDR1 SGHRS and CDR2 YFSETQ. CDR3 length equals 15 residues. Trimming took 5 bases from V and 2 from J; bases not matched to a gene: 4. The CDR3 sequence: CASRAGQGNTGELFF. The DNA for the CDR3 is TGCGCCAGCAGGGCGGGACAGGGAAACACCGGGGAGCTGTTTTTT.

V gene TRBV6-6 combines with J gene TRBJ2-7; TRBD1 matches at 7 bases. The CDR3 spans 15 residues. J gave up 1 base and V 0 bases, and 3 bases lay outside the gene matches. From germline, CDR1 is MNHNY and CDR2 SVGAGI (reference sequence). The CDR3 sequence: CASSYSGTDSYEQYF. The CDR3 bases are TGTGCCAGCAGTTACTCCGGGACAGATTCCTACGAGCAGTACTTC.

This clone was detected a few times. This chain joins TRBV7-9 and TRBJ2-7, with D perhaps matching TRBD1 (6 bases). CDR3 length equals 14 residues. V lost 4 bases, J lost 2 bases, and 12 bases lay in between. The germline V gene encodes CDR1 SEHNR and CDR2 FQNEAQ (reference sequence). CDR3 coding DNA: TGTGCCAGCAGCTCGGACAGTCTCACCTACGAGCAGTACTTC. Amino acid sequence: CASSSDSLTYEQYF.

CDR3 amino acids: CASSSPDRGYSGNTIYF. The CDR3 DNA follows: TGTGCCAGTAGTTCCCCGGACAGGGGCTACTCTGGAAACACCATATATTTT. The V and J genes are TRBV19 and TRBJ1-3, with 9 nucleotides matching TRBD1. The germline V gene has CDR1 LNHDA and CDR2 SQIVND (reference sequence). This CDR3 comprises 17 residues. V dropped 5 bases and J dropped 0; count of bases not matched to a gene: 8.

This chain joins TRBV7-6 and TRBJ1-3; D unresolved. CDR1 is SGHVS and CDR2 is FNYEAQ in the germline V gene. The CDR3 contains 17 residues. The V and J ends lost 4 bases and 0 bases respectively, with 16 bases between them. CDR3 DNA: TGTGCCAGCAGCTCCCTGGTTCTGGGCAGCTCTGGAAACACCATATATTTT. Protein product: CASSSLVLGSSGNTIYF.

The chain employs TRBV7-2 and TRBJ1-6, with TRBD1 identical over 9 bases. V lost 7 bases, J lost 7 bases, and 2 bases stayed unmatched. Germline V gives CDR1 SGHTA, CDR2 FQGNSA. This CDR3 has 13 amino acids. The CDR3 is CASNRGQNSPLHF. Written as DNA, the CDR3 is TGTGCCAGCAACAGGGGGCAAAATTCACCCCTCCACTTT.

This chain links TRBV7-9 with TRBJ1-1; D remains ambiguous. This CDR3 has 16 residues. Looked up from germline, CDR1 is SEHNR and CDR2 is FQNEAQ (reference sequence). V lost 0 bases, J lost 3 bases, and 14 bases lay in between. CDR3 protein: CASSLALFGVDTEAFF. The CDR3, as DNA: TGTGCCAGCAGCTTAGCGCTCTTCGGGGTAGACACTGAAGCTTTCTTT.

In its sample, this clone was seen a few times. The DNA for the CDR3 is TGTGCCAGCAGTGAAACCGCCAACAGGGGGGGCGCGGGGAATGAGCAGTTCTTC. This gives the protein CASSETANRGGAGNEQFF. V usage is TRBV6-1 and J usage is TRBJ2-1; D is perhaps TRBD1 (8 bases). Per germline, CDR1 MNHNS and CDR2 SASEGT. This CDR3 is built from 18 residues. The ends were cut back, 2 bases at V and 7 bases at J, with 24 bases in the middle.

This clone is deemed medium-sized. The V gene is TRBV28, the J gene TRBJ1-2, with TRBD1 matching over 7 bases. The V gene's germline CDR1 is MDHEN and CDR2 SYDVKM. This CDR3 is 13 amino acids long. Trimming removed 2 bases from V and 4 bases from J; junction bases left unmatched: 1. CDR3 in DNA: TGTGCCAGCAGTTTAGGGGACAGCTATGGCTACACCTTC. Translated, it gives CASSLGDSYGYTF.